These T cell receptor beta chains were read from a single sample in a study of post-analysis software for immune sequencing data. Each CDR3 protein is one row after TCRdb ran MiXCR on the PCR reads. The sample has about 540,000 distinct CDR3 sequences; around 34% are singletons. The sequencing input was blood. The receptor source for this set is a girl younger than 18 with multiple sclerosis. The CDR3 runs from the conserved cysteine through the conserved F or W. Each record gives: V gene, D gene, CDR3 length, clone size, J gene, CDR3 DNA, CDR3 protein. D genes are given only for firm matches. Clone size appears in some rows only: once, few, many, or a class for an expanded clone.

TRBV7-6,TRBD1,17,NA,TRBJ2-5,TGTGCCAGCAGCTTAGGCACCGGGACAGGGGTTGAAGAGACCCAGTACTTC,CASSLGTGTGVEETQYF
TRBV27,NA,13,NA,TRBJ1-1,TGTGCCAGCAGTGCCGTGGTCGACACTGAAGCTTTCTTT,CASSAVVDTEAFF
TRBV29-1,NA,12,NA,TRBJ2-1,TGCAGCCACCGGCACTCCTACAATGAGCAGTTCTTC,CSHRHSYNEQFF
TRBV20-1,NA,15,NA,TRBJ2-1,TGCAGTGCTAGACCGTACTTGGGGGTGTACAATGAGCAGTTCTTC,CSARPYLGVYNEQFF
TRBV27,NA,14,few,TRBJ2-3,TGTGCCAGCGGTACAGGGATGGGCACAGATACGCAGTATTTT,CASGTGMGTDTQYF
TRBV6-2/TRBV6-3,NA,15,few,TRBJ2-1,TGTGCCAGCAGCTTTCAAAGCGGGCGGTACAATGAGCAGTTCTTC,CASSFQSGRYNEQFF
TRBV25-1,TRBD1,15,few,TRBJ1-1,TGTGCCAGCAGTCTCACCGGGACAGGCGGGACTGAAGCTTTCTTT,CASSLTGTGGTEAFF
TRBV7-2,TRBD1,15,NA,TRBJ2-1,TGTGCCAGCAGCTTAGACAGGGGACAATACAATGAGCAGTTCTTC,CASSLDRGQYNEQFF
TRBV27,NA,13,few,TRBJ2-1,TGTGCCAGCAGTTTATCAGAAAACAATGAGCAGTTCTTC,CASSLSENNEQFF
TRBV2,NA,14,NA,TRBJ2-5,TGTGCCACCTACCGGGACATTAACCAAGAGACCCAGTACTTC,CATYRDINQETQYF
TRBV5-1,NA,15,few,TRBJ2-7,TGCGCCAGCAGCTTGGTTCAGGGGGGTAGGTACGAGCAGTACTTC,CASSLVQGGRYEQYF
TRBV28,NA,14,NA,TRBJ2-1,TGTGCCAGCAGTTTAAAAGGGGTCTACAATGAGCAGTTCTTC,CASSLKGVYNEQFF
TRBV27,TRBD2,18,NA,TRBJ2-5,TGTGCCAGCAGAGGACTAGCGGGGGGCTCTTTTAACCTAGAGACCCAGTACTTC,CASRGLAGGSFNLETQYF
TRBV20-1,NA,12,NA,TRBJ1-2,TGCAGTGCTAGGTCTCCTGACTATGGCTACACCTTC,CSARSPDYGYTF
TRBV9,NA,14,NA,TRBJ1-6,TGTGCCAGCAGCTACGAATCCCTTAATTCACCCCTCCACTTT,CASSYESLNSPLHF
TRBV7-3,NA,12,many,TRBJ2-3,TGTGCCAGCAGGGGGGTAACAGATACGCAGTATTTT,CASRGVTDTQYF
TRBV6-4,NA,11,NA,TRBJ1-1,TGTGCCAGCATCCAGGGTACTGAAGCTTTCTTT,CASIQGTEAFF
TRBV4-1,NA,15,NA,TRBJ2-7,TGCGCCAGCAGCCAAGTTCACCCCGGGACCTACGAGCGGTACTTC,CASSQVHPGTYERYF
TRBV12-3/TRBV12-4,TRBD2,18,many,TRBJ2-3,TGTGCCAGCAGTTTAGCGGGGACTAGCGGGACTAGCACAGATACGCAGTATTTT,CASSLAGTSGTSTDTQYF
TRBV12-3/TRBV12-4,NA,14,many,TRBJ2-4,TGTGCCAGCAGTGCGGACAGTGCCAAAAACATTCAGTACTTC,CASSADSAKNIQYF
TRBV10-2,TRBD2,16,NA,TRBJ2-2,TGCGCCAGCAGACTAGCGGGGGGTACGAGCACCGGGGAGCTGTTTTTT,CASRLAGGTSTGELFF
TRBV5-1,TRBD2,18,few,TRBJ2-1,TGCGCCAGCAGCCTTGGACTAGCGGCGACCGGGCTTTACAATGAGCAGTTCTTC,CASSLGLAATGLYNEQFF
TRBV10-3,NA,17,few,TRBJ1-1,TGTGCCATCAGTGAGAGGGTCCCAGGTCCGGGGGGCACTGAAGCTTTCTTT,CAISERVPGPGGTEAFF
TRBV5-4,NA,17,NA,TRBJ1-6,TGTGCCAGCAGCTTGGGACGGGGCGGCTCCTATAATTCACCCCTCCACTTT,CASSLGRGGSYNSPLHF
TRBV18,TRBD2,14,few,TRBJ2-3,TGTGCCAGCTCACCCAGGACTAGCGGGGATTCGCAGTATTTT,CASSPRTSGDSQYF
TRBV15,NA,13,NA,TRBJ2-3,TGTGCCACCAGCCTGGGGGCGACAGATACGCAGTATTTT,CATSLGATDTQYF
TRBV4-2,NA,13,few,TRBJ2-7,TGTGCCAGCAGCCAAACCAGGGCAGCCGAGCAGTACTTC,CASSQTRAAEQYF
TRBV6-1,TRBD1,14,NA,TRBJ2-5,TGTGCCAGCAGGGGACAGGGGGTTGGGGAGACCCAGTACTTC,CASRGQGVGETQYF
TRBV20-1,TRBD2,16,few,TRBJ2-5,TGCAGTGCTAGTCCCCTTTTTAGCGGGGGCCGGGAGACCCAGTACTTC,CSASPLFSGGRETQYF
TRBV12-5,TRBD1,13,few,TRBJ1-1,TGTGCTAGTGGTCCGGACAGGGGGCCTGAAGCTTTCTTT,CASGPDRGPEAFF
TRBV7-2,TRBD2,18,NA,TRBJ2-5,TGTGCCAGCAGCCCGGGACTAGCGGGGGTCCTCCAGCAGGAGACCCAGTACTTC,CASSPGLAGVLQQETQYF
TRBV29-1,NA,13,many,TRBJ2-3,TGCAGCGTTGCCTCAGGTAGCACAGATACGCAGTATTTT,CSVASGSTDTQYF
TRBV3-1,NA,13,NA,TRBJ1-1,TGTGCCAGCAGCCCCCCTGGCAGGGGCGCCGCTTTCTTT,CASSPPGRGAAFF
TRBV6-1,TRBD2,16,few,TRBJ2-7,TGTGCCAGCAGTGAAGGTGTAGCGGGGGGACCCTACGAGCAGTACTTC,CASSEGVAGGPYEQYF
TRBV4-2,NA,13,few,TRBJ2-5,TGTGCCAGCAGCCAAGATCAACAAGAGACCCAGTACTTC,CASSQDQQETQYF
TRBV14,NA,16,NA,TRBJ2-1,TGTGCCAGCAGCCAAGATTATCCCTCTCTATTAAATGAGCAGTTCTTC,CASSQDYPSLLNEQFF
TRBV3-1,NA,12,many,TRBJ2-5,TGTGCCAGCAGCCGGCGTTTAGAGACCCAGTACTTC,CASSRRLETQYF
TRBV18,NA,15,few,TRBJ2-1,TGTGCCAGCTCACCACAGGGGGGCAGTTGGAATGAGCAGTTCTTC,CASSPQGGSWNEQFF
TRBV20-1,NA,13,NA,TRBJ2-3,TGCAGTGCTATCCGGGGCAGGAAGTATACGCAGTATTTT,CSAIRGRKYTQYF
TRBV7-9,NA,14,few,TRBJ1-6,TGTGCCAGCAGCCTAGGACAGAGAAATTCACCCCTCCACTTT,CASSLGQRNSPLHF
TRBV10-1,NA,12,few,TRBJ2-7,TGCGCCAGCAGTGATCAAGATTACGAGCAGTACTTC,CASSDQDYEQYF
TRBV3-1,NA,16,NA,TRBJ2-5,TGTGCCAGCAGCCAAGATGGTGGAACTAGAACGGAGACCCAGTACTTC,CASSQDGGTRTETQYF